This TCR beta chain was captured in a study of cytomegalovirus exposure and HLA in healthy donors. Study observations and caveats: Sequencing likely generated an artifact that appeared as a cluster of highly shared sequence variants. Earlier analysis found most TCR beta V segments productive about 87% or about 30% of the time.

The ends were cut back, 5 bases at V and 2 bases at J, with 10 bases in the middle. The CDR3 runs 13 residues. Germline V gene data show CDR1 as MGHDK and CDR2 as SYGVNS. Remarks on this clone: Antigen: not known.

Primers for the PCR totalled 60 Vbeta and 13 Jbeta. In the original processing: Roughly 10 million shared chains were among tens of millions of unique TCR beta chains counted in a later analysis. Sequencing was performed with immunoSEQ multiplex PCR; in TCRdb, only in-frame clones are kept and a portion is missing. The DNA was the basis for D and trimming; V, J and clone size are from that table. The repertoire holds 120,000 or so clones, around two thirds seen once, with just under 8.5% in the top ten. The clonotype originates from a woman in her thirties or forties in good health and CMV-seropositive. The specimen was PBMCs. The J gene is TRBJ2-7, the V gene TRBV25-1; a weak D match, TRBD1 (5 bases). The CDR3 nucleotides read TGTGCCAGCAGTTCAGGGCAGACCTACGAGCAGTACTTC. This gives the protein CASSSGQTYEQYF.